A selection of T cell receptor beta chains follows, all from one sample in a study of patients and donors after allogeneic stem cell transplantation. TCRdb redid the calling of the RT-PCR reads with MiXCR, one entry per CDR3 protein. This table holds roughly 960,000 distinct CDR3 sequences, 18% found once. The sequenced sample consisted of blood, either unsorted or a sorted T cell fraction (not recorded which). The receptors were sampled from a human donor who was either an allogeneic HSCT recipient or a stem cell or donor lymphocyte infusion donor (not recorded which). It is not recorded whose cells these are; they may come from a transplant donor. Both conserved end residues are part of each CDR3. D genes are given only for firm matches. Size tells how often a clone was seen (once, few, many) or the class of an expanded clone, and some rows leave it out.

D gene: -
J gene: TRBJ2-7
V gene: TRBV12-3/TRBV12-4
clone size: few
CDR3 protein: CASSPQGHRYEQYF
CDR3 DNA: TGTGCCAGCAGTCCCCAGGGACATCGCTACGAGCAGTACTTC

D gene: -
J gene: TRBJ2-5
V gene: TRBV24-1
clone size: few
CDR3 protein: CATSVSGKQETQYF
CDR3 DNA: TGTGCCACCAGTGTCAGTGGAAAGCAAGAGACCCAGTACTTC

D gene: -
J gene: TRBJ2-1
V gene: TRBV5-1
clone size: few
CDR3 protein: CASQGGGPLNEQFF
CDR3 DNA: TGCGCCAGCCAGGGGGGAGGGCCATTAAATGAGCAGTTCTTC

D gene: TRBD2
J gene: TRBJ2-1
V gene: TRBV20-1
clone size: -
CDR3 protein: CSARVLAGVRTRTFNEQFF
CDR3 DNA: TGCAGTGCTAGAGTGCTAGCGGGAGTGAGGACCCGGACCTTCAATGAGCAGTTCTTC

D gene: TRBD2
J gene: TRBJ2-2
V gene: TRBV3-1
clone size: -
CDR3 protein: CASSEIAGGGELFF
CDR3 DNA: TGTGCCAGCAGCGAAATAGCGGGGGGCGGGGAGCTGTTTTTT

D gene: -
J gene: TRBJ2-5
V gene: TRBV5-8
clone size: -
CDR3 protein: CASSPLGRATIETQYF
CDR3 DNA: TGTGCCAGCAGTCCGTTAGGCAGGGCGACTATAGAGACCCAGTACTTC

D gene: -
J gene: TRBJ2-7
V gene: TRBV12-3/TRBV12-4
clone size: many
CDR3 protein: CASSLVASFEQYF
CDR3 DNA: TGTGCCAGCAGTTTGGTGGCTAGCTTCGAGCAGTACTTC

D gene: TRBD2
J gene: TRBJ2-5
V gene: TRBV20-1
clone size: few
CDR3 protein: CSARDWGSGRAPETQYF
CDR3 DNA: TGCAGTGCTAGAGATTGGGGTAGCGGGAGGGCCCCAGAGACCCAGTACTTC

D gene: -
J gene: TRBJ1-4
V gene: TRBV6-1
clone size: -
CDR3 protein: CASSKGSLGEKLFF
CDR3 DNA: TGTGCCAGCAGTAAGGGGAGTTTGGGTGAAAAACTGTTTTTT

D gene: -
J gene: TRBJ2-1
V gene: TRBV19
clone size: -
CDR3 protein: CASSPGEGPYNEQFF
CDR3 DNA: TGTGCCAGTAGCCCAGGTGAGGGGCCCTACAATGAGCAGTTCTTC

D gene: -
J gene: TRBJ2-5
V gene: TRBV11-2
clone size: -
CDR3 protein: CASSYGGRDQETQYF
CDR3 DNA: TGTGCCAGCAGCTATGGGGGACGAGACCAAGAGACCCAGTACTTC

D gene: -
J gene: TRBJ2-7
V gene: TRBV6-1
clone size: -
CDR3 protein: CASSEGRYF
CDR3 DNA: TGTGCCAGCAGTGAGGGTCGGTACTTC

D gene: TRBD2
J gene: TRBJ2-1
V gene: TRBV10-3
clone size: -
CDR3 protein: CAISESGLAGGQEQFF
CDR3 DNA: TGTGCCATCAGTGAGTCGGGACTAGCGGGAGGGCAGGAGCAGTTCTTC

D gene: -
J gene: TRBJ2-7
V gene: TRBV7-9
clone size: -
CDR3 protein: CASSLEARTYEQYF
CDR3 DNA: TGTGCCAGCAGCTTAGAAGCCAGAACCTACGAGCAGTACTTC

D gene: -
J gene: TRBJ1-1
V gene: TRBV6-5
clone size: few
CDR3 protein: CASSYSFRRKDTEAFF
CDR3 DNA: TGTGCCAGCAGTTACAGTTTCAGGAGAAAAGACACTGAAGCTTTCTTT

D gene: -
J gene: TRBJ1-4
V gene: TRBV7-9
clone size: -
CDR3 protein: CASTPDSGGKLFF
CDR3 DNA: TGTGCCAGCACCCCGGACTCTGGGGGAAAACTGTTTTTT

D gene: -
J gene: TRBJ1-2
V gene: TRBV12-3/TRBV12-4
clone size: many
CDR3 protein: CASSPRWGYGYTF
CDR3 DNA: TGTGCCAGCAGCCCCCGGTGGGGCTATGGCTACACCTTC

D gene: -
J gene: TRBJ2-7
V gene: TRBV20-1
clone size: -
CDR3 protein: CSAIRLVSTLEQYF
CDR3 DNA: TGCAGTGCTATTCGCCTGGTAAGCACACTCGAGCAGTACTTC

D gene: -
J gene: TRBJ2-7
V gene: TRBV6-5
clone size: few
CDR3 protein: CASSSPALGPVEQYF
CDR3 DNA: TGTGCCAGCAGTTCCCCTGCTTTGGGGCCCGTCGAGCAGTACTTC

D gene: TRBD2
J gene: TRBJ2-2
V gene: TRBV5-1
clone size: few
CDR3 protein: CASSSSGEAGELFF
CDR3 DNA: TGCGCCAGCAGCTCTAGCGGGGAAGCCGGGGAGCTGTTTTTT

D gene: -
J gene: TRBJ2-6
V gene: TRBV7-8
clone size: few
CDR3 protein: CASRFTRVATGANVLTF
CDR3 DNA: TGTGCCAGCAGGTTTACTAGGGTAGCGACTGGGGCCAACGTCCTGACTTTC

D gene: -
J gene: TRBJ2-1
V gene: TRBV15
clone size: few
CDR3 protein: CATSREGSRNNEQFF
CDR3 DNA: TGTGCCACCAGCAGAGAAGGGAGTCGAAACAATGAGCAGTTCTTC

D gene: -
J gene: TRBJ2-3
V gene: TRBV7-2
clone size: few
CDR3 protein: CASSFRTLDTQYF
CDR3 DNA: TGTGCCAGCAGCTTCCGCACGTTGGATACGCAGTATTTT

D gene: TRBD1
J gene: TRBJ1-2
V gene: TRBV20-1
clone size: -
CDR3 protein: CSATDRENGYTF
CDR3 DNA: TGCAGTGCGACCGACAGGGAGAATGGCTACACCTTC